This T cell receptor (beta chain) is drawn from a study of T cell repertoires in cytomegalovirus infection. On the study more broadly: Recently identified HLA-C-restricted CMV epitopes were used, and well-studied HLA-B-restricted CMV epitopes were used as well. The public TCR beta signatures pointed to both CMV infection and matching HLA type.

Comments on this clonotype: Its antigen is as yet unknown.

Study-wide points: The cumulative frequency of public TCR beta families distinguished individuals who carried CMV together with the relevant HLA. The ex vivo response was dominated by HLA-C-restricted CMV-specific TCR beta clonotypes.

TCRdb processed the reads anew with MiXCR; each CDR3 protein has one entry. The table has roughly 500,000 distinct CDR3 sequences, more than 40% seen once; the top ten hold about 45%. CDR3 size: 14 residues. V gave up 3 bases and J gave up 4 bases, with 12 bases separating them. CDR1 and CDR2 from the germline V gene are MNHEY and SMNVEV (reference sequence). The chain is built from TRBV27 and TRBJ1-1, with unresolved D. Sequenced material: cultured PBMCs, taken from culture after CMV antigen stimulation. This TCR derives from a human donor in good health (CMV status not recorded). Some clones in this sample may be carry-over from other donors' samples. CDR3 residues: CASSLTSFPTEAFF. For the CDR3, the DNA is TGTGCCAGCAGTTTGACGTCCTTCCCCACTGAAGCTTTCTTT.